A selection of T cell receptor beta chains follows, all from one sample in a study of cytomegalovirus exposure and HLA in healthy donors. Only in-frame clones appear in the TCRdb table, and some are missing; sequencing was by immunoSEQ multiplex PCR. The table lists 89,000 or so clones, more than 70% of them singletons, with around 4% in the top ten. Sequencing was performed on PBMCs. The receptors were sampled from a man in his 60s in good health and CMV-seronegative. CDR3s include the opening cysteine and the closing phenylalanine or tryptophan. Each record gives: D gene, V gene, J gene, CDR3 protein. The D gene is left open where the match is weak.

D: TRBD1
V: TRBV5-5
J: TRBJ2-6
CDR3: CASSQGQGYSGANVLTF

D: TRBD2
V: TRBV11-2
J: TRBJ2-5
CDR3: CASSPDVSGGKTQYF

D: NA
V: TRBV5-8
J: TRBJ2-3
CDR3: CASSFGLPPSTDTQYF

D: NA
V: TRBV19
J: TRBJ2-1
CDR3: CASSSTGGARPWTSGHNEQFF

D: TRBD2
V: TRBV13
J: TRBJ2-5
CDR3: CASSLGGGPRETQYF

D: NA
V: TRBV7-8
J: TRBJ1-6
CDR3: CASSGTGLFNSPLHF

D: TRBD2
V: TRBV4-1
J: TRBJ2-5
CDR3: CASSQDPTSGGSYAQLETQYF

D: NA
V: TRBV29-1
J: TRBJ1-2
CDR3: CSGDVRGFSGYTF

D: NA
V: TRBV5-5
J: TRBJ1-6
CDR3: CASSTGGGRDSPLHF

D: TRBD2
V: TRBV19
J: TRBJ2-7
CDR3: CASSETSGGSYEQYF

D: NA
V: TRBV5-1
J: TRBJ1-3
CDR3: CASSLGVAAGSGNTIYF

D: NA
V: TRBV27
J: TRBJ1-4
CDR3: CASSSRVNEKLFF

D: TRBD1
V: TRBV7-9
J: TRBJ1-6
CDR3: CASSPQGQYNSPLHF

D: NA
V: TRBV10-3
J: TRBJ2-7
CDR3: CAISEPGNRGAYEQYF

D: NA
V: TRBV2
J: TRBJ2-5
CDR3: CASTGDYQETQYF

D: NA
V: TRBV5-1
J: TRBJ2-1
CDR3: CASSLEGAVYNEQFF

D: TRBD1
V: TRBV6-5
J: TRBJ1-6
CDR3: CASRQGINSPLHF

D: NA
V: TRBV7-9
J: TRBJ1-4
CDR3: CASSLALSPTNEKLFF

D: TRBD2
V: TRBV4-1
J: TRBJ2-3
CDR3: CASSPSGLAGGGTDTQYF

D: NA
V: TRBV10-3
J: TRBJ1-3
CDR3: CAISDLGGEDTIYF

D: TRBD1
V: TRBV27
J: TRBJ2-5
CDR3: CASSINRGRPQETQYF

D: TRBD2
V: TRBV11-2
J: TRBJ2-3
CDR3: CASSLVYGGGDTQYF

D: NA
V: TRBV10-1
J: TRBJ1-1
CDR3: CASSPDMNTEAFF

D: TRBD1
V: TRBV6-5
J: TRBJ1-4
CDR3: CASSTNRGWDEKLFF

D: NA
V: TRBV9
J: TRBJ1-1
CDR3: CASSDPGGRNTEAFF

D: TRBD1
V: TRBV27
J: TRBJ1-2
CDR3: CASSHDTGAGGYTF

D: NA
V: TRBV6-5
J: TRBJ2-2
CDR3: CASSEIGDTGELFF

D: NA
V: TRBV6-5
J: TRBJ2-5
CDR3: CASSYAGDETQYF

D: TRBD2
V: TRBV5-4
J: TRBJ2-2
CDR3: CASRSGGAGHTGELFF